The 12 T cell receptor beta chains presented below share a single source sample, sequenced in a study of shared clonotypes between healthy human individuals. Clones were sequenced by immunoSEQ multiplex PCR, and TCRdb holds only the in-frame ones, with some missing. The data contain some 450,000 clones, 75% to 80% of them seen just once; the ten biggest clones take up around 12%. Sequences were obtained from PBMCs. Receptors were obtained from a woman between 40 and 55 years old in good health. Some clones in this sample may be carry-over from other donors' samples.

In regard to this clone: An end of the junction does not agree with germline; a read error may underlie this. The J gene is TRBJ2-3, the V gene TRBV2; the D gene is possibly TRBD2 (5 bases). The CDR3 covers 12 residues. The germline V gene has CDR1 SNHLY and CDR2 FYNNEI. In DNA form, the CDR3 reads TGTGCCAGCAGACTAGATTCAGATACGCAGTATTTC. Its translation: CASRLDSDTQYF.

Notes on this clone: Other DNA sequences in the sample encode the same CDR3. The CDR3 reads CASSLNTGELFF. The CDR3 nucleotides are TGTGCCAGCAGTCTAAACACCGGGGAGCTGTTTTTT. The V gene is TRBV28, the J gene TRBJ2-2, with unresolved D. Germline CDR1 MDHEN, CDR2 SYDVKM. The ends were cut back, 5 bases at V and 2 bases at J, with 3 bases in the middle. The CDR3 has 12 amino acids.

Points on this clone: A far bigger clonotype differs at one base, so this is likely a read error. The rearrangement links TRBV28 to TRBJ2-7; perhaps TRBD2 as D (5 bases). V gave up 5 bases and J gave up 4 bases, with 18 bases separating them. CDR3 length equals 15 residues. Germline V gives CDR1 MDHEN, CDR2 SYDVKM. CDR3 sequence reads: CASSPPSVSEYEQYF. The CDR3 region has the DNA TGTGCCAGCAGTCCCCCTTCGGTTAGCGAGTACGAGCAGTACTTC.

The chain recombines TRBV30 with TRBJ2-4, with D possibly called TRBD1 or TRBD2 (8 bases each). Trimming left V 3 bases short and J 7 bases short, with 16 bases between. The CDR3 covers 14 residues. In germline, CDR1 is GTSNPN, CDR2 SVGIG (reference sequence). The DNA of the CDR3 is TGTGCCTGGAGCTACAGGGGGACTAGGAACATTCAGTACTTC. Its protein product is CAWSYRGTRNIQYF.

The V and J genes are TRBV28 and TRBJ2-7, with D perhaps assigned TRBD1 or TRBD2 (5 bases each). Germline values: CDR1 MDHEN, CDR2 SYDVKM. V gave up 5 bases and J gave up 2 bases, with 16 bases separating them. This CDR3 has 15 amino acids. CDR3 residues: CASSPGGGFAYEQYF. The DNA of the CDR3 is TGTGCCAGCAGTCCAGGTGGGGGATTCGCCTACGAGCAGTACTTC.

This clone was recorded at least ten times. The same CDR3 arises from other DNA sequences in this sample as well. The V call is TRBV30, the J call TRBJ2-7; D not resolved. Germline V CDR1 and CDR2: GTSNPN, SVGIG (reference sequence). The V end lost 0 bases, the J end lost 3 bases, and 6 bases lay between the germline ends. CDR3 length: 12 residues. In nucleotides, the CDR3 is TGTGCCTGGAGTGTACAGAGCTACGAGCAGTACTTC. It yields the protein CAWSVQSYEQYF.

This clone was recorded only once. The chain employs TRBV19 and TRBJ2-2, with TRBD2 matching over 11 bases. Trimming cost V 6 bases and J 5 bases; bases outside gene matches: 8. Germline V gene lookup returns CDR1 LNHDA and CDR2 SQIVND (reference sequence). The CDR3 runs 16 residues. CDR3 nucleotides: TGTGCCAGTAGGGCGATAGCGGGAGGGGGTACCGGGGAGCTGTTTTTT. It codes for CASRAIAGGGTGELFF.

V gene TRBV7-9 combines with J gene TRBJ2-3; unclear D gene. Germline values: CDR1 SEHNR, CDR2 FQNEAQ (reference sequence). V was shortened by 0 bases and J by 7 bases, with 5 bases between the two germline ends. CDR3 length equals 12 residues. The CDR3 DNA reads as TGTGCCAGCAGCTTAGCGGGCCATACGCAGTATTTT. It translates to CASSLAGHTQYF.

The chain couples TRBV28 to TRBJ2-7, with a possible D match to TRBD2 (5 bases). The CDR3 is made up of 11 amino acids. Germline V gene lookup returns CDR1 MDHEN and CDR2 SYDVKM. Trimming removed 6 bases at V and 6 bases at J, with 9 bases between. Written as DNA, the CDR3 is TGTGCCAGCAGACTAGATGGCGAGCAGTACTTC. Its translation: CASRLDGEQYF.

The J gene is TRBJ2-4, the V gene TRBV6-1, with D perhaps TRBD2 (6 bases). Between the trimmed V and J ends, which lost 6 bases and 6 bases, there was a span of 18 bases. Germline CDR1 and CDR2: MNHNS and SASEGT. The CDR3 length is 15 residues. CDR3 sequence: CASRYIGTSANIQYF. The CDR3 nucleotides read TGTGCCAGCAGATATATCGGGACTTCCGCAAACATTCAGTACTTC.

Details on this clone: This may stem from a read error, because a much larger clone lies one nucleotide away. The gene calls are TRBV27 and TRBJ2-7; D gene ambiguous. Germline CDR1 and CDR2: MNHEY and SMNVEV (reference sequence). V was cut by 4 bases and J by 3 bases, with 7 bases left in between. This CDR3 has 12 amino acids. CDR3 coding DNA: TGTGCCAGCAGTTCCCCTATCTACGAGCAGTACTTC. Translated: CASSSPIYEQYF.

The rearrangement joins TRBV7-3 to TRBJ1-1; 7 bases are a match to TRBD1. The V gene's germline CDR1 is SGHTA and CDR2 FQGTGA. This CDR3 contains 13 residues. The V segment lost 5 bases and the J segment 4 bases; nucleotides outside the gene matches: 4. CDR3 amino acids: CASSLRGITEAFF. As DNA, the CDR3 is TGTGCCAGCAGCCTCAGGGGGATCACTGAAGCTTTCTTT. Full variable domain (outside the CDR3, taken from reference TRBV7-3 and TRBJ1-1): GAGVSQTPSNKVTEKGKYVELRCDPISGHTALYWYRQSLGQGPEFLIYFQGTGAADDSGLPNDRFFAVRPEGSVSTLKIQRTERGDSAVYLCASSLRGITEAFFGQGTRLTVV.